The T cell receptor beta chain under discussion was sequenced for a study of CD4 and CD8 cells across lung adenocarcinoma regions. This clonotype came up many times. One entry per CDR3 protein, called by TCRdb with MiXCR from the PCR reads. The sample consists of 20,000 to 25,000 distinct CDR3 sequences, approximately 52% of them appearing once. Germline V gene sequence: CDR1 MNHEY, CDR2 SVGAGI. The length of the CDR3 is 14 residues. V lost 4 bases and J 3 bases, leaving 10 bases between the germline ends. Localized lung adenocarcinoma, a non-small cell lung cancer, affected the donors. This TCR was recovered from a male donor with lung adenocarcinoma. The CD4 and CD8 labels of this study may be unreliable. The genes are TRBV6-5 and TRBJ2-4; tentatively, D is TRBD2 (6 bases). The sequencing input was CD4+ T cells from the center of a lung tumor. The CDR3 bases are TGTGCCAGCAGTTTTGGGGGGAGCAAAAACATTCAGTACTTC. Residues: CASSFGGSKNIQYF.